This T cell receptor (beta chain) appears in the sequencing data of a study of cytomegalovirus exposure and HLA in healthy donors. The overall study: Unique TCRs numbering around 80 million, obtained from HLA-typed donors, made up an early data release. Whole-study findings and limits: The majority of CMV-associated TCR beta chains were reported as apparently HLA-restricted in a later analysis. TCR beta V segments were, for the most part, productive about 87% or about 30% of the time in an earlier analysis. Equally common other TCR beta chains were less clonally expanded than HLA-associated ones, a later analysis found.

PCR amplification relied on 60 Vbeta primers (plus 13 Jbeta primers). The method was immunoSEQ multiplex PCR; TCRdb's version includes in-frame clones alone and lacks a portion of them. Of around 40,000 clones in the sample, 60% to 75% were seen once. CDR3 size: 12 residues. V shed 10 bases, J shed 4 bases, and the junction held 4 bases outside the gene matches. The germline V gene encodes CDR1 SNHLY and CDR2 FYNNEI. Concerning this clone: Its antigen is unidentified.

The clonotype originates from a man aged 35 to 55 in good health and CMV-seronegative. Input material: PBMCs. This chain connects TRBV2 to TRBJ2-5; TRBD2 matches 9 bases. This CDR3 is CATSGIGETQYF. As DNA, the CDR3 is TGTGCCACTAGCGGGATTGGAGAGACCCAGTACTTC.